This T cell receptor (beta chain) appears in the sequencing data of a study of cytomegalovirus exposure and HLA in healthy donors. About the research overall: It was reported in a later analysis that the 120 or so validation repertoires used the same platform as the approximately 650 first-cohort repertoires. Whole-study results and caveats: Most sequenced TCRs were rare (though some public TCRs occurred in many donors).

Comment on this clone: Its specificity is not known.

The length of the CDR3 is 13 residues. Looked up from germline, CDR1 is SGHNT and CDR2 is YYREEE (reference sequence). Unmatched junction bases numbered 0, after V lost 4 bases and J lost 0 bases. Assay used: immunoSEQ multiplex PCR; TCRdb lists only in-frame clones, some missing. Of around 56,000 clones in the sample, approximately 92% were seen once. The chain couples TRBV5-4 to TRBJ1-1; 7 positions match TRBD1. The TCR comes from a woman under 30 in good health and CMV-seronegative. The material sequenced was PBMCs. CDR3 DNA: TGTGCCAGCAGCACAGGGGTGAACACTGAAGCTTTCTTT. It is translated as CASSTGVNTEAFF. Complete variable domain (other parts from reference TRBV5-4 and TRBJ1-1): ETGVTQSPTHLIKTRGQQVTLRCSSQSGHNTVSWYQQALGQGPQFIFQYYREEENGRGNFPPRFSGLQFPNYSSELNVNALELDDSALYLCASSTGVNTEAFFGQGTRLTVV.